One and the same sample provided the 28 T cell receptor beta chains below, sequenced in a study of T-cell memory formation after mild COVID-19. TCRdb fed the 5' RACE reads into MiXCR, producing one record per CDR3 protein. The sample has 150,000 to 200,000 distinct CDR3 sequences; approximately 15% are singletons. Sequenced sample: PBMCs or a T cell subset sorted from them (not recorded which). The receptors derive from an adult woman who had mild COVID-19 (a few samples of this study predate the infection). Cell type and time point are not known.

Only a few counts were recorded for this clonotype. J is TRBJ2-7 and V is TRBV2, with 10 bases fitting TRBD1. J gave up 6 bases and V 4 bases, and 12 bases lay outside the gene matches. Germline V gene lookup returns CDR1 SNHLY and CDR2 FYNNEI. CDR3 length: 16 amino acids. DNA of the CDR3: TGTGCCAGCAGTGCTGGGACAGGGGCCGCCGTGGGCGAGCAGTACTTC. It specifies CASSAGTGAAVGEQYF.

Ten or more counts support this clonotype. The chain carries TRBV15 and TRBJ2-2, with D perhaps matching TRBD2 (6 bases). Trimming cost V 6 bases and J 4 bases, with 12 bases left between them. This CDR3 comprises 14 residues. Germline-derived CDR1 and CDR2 are LNHNV and YYDKDF (reference sequence). The CDR3 reads CATRVADITGELFF. The DNA for the CDR3 is TGTGCCACCAGAGTAGCGGACATCACCGGGGAGCTGTTTTTT.

This clonotype was seen more than once but under ten times. The chain carries TRBV5-1 and TRBJ2-5; no definite D call. CDR3 length: 16 residues. CDR1 and CDR2 from the germline V gene are SGHRS and YFSETQ. V lost 0 bases and J lost 1, with 13 bases in between. This CDR3 is CASSLGGPNPQETQYF. The DNA for the CDR3 is TGCGCCAGCAGCTTGGGTGGCCCCAACCCCCAAGAGACCCAGTACTTC.

This sequence joins TRBV7-9 and TRBJ1-2; D not resolved. The CDR3 extends over 14 amino acids. V was clipped by 4 bases and J by 6 bases, with 15 bases between them. Germline loops: CDR1 SEHNR, CDR2 FQNEAQ (reference sequence). CDR3 sequence reads: CASSSPLMDHGYTF. The CDR3 nucleotides are TGTGCCAGCAGCTCCCCTTTGATGGACCATGGCTACACCTTC.

This clonotype was recorded a few times. The chain combines TRBV28 with TRBJ2-1; no firm D call. Germline V gene data show CDR1 as MDHEN and CDR2 as SYDVKM. With 2 bases removed from V and 11 bases from J, the gap between germline ends came to 13 bases. The CDR3 covers 13 residues. CDR3 sequence: CASSLGIYLKQFF. The CDR3 DNA reads as TGTGCCAGCAGTTTAGGGATCTACCTCAAGCAGTTCTTC. Together with reference TRBV28 and TRBJ2-1, the CDR3 gives the full variable domain: DVKVTQSSRYLVKRTGEKVFLECVQDMDHENMFWYRQDPGLGLRLIYFSYDVKMKEKGDIPEGYSVSREKKERFSLILESASTNQTSMYLCASSLGIYLKQFFGPGTRLTVL.

This clonotype was counted a few times. The V gene is TRBV9, the J gene TRBJ1-2; the D gene is possibly TRBD1 (5 bases). The germline gives CDR1 SGDLS, CDR2 YYNGEE. Trimming took 1 base from V and 8 from J, leaving 12 bases between them. CDR3 size: 13 residues. CDR3 residues: CASSVQGSGGYTF. The CDR3 region has the DNA TGTGCCAGCAGCGTACAGGGCTCTGGGGGCTACACCTTC.

In DNA, the CDR3 is TGCGCCAGCAGCTCGGACGGACCGAGCAATCAGCCCCAGCATTTT. It codes for CASSSDGPSNQPQHF. V usage is TRBV5-1 and J usage is TRBJ1-5; the D is unclear. This CDR3 has 15 amino acids. Trimming shortened V by 3 bases and J by 1 base, and 11 bases separated the two germline ends. CDR1 and CDR2 (germline): SGHRS, YFSETQ.

This clonotype was found many times. CDR3 sequence: CASSQDLNSGSYEQYF. The CDR3 nucleotides are TGTGCCAGCAGCCAAGATCTTAATAGCGGTTCCTACGAGCAGTACTTC. The gene calls are TRBV4-2 and TRBJ2-7, with D possibly being TRBD2 (6 bases). CDR3 size: 16 residues. CDR1 is LGHNA, CDR2 YNFKEQ, per germline. V was pared by 0 bases and J by 1 base, with 13 bases between.

Only a few counts were recorded for this clonotype. This chain joins TRBV7-9 and TRBJ1-6; D not resolved. Trimming removed 2 bases at V and 5 bases at J, with 10 bases between. Germline-derived CDR1 and CDR2 are SEHNR and FQNEAQ (reference sequence). There are 15 residues in the CDR3. CDR3 residues: CASSLLGADNSPLHF. The CDR3 bases are TGTGCCAGCAGCTTATTGGGTGCCGATAATTCACCCCTCCACTTT.

The V and J genes are TRBV28 and TRBJ2-2; D not resolved. The germline V gene encodes CDR1 MDHEN and CDR2 SYDVKM. The ends were cut back, 6 bases at V and 9 bases at J, with 11 bases in the middle. CDR3 size: 12 residues. CDR3 in amino acids: CASSLVPRELFF. For the CDR3, the DNA is TGTGCCAGCAGCCTCGTTCCCCGGGAGCTGTTTTTT. Supplemented by reference TRBV28 and TRBJ2-2, the full variable domain reads DVKVTQSSRYLVKRTGEKVFLECVQDMDHENMFWYRQDPGLGLRLIYFSYDVKMKEKGDIPEGYSVSREKKERFSLILESASTNQTSMYLCASSLVPRELFFGEGSRLTVL.

This clonotype was counted only a few times. The chain is built from TRBV15 and TRBJ1-3; possibly TRBD1 for D (5 bases). Germline assignment: CDR1 LNHNV and CDR2 YYDKDF (reference sequence). The CDR3 is 16 residues long. Trimming removed 5 bases from V and 2 bases from J, with 16 bases in between. The CDR3 reads CATSPVRERAGNTIYF. CDR3 nucleotide sequence: TGTGCCACCAGCCCCGTCAGGGAACGTGCTGGAAACACCATATATTTT.

This clonotype occurred a few times. The chain is built from TRBV9 and TRBJ2-7; 10 bases align to TRBD2. The CDR3 loop spans 16 amino acids. The germline V gene encodes CDR1 SGDLS and CDR2 YYNGEE. V shed 3 bases and J 7 bases; nucleotides not matched to a gene: 13. CDR3 nucleotide sequence: TGTGCCAGCAGCGGGCGGACTAGCGGTGCTCGCGGGGAGCAGTACTTC. Translation: CASSGRTSGARGEQYF.

This clonotype was picked up one time. The chain employs TRBV6-5 and TRBJ1-2; D unclear. The germline V gene has CDR1 MNHEY and CDR2 SVGAGI. This CDR3 comprises 15 residues. Trimming took 5 bases from V and 3 from J, leaving 16 bases between them. The CDR3 region is CASSPLDIKDYGYTF. As DNA, the CDR3 is TGTGCCAGCAGTCCCCTGGATATTAAGGACTATGGCTACACCTTC.

This clonotype showed up just a few times. The gene calls are TRBV19 and TRBJ2-5; TRBD1 aligns across 7 bases. The CDR3 totals 15 residues. Germline values: CDR1 LNHDA, CDR2 SQIVND (reference sequence). The V gene end was trimmed by 5 bases and the J gene end by 1 base; junction bases not matched to a gene: 7. The CDR3 DNA is TGTGCCAGTAGTCGACGACAGGGCCCCCAAGAGACCCAGTACTTC. Its translation: CASSRRQGPQETQYF.

This clonotype was counted a few times. V and J are TRBV12-3 or TRBV12-4 and TRBJ1-1, with D unclear. With 2 bases removed from V and 3 bases from J, the gap between germline ends came to 13 bases. This CDR3 has 15 residues. The CDR3 spells CASSLYGVMDTEAFF. DNA of the CDR3: TGTGCCAGCAGTTTATATGGGGTTATGGACACTGAAGCTTTCTTT.

The chain employs TRBV20-1 and TRBJ2-3; TRBD2 matches at 9 bases. With 2 bases clipped from V and 2 bases from J, the junction kept 5 bases outside the gene matches. This CDR3 has 15 amino acids. Germline V gives CDR1 DFQATT, CDR2 SNEGSKA (reference sequence). The CDR3 coding sequence is TGCAGTGCTAGATCTGGCGGGGGGGCCACAGATACGCAGTATTTT. Amino acids: CSARSGGGATDTQYF.

J is TRBJ1-6 and V is TRBV6-6; the D gene is possibly TRBD1 (5 bases). Germline loops: CDR1 MNHNY, CDR2 SVGAGI (reference sequence). The CDR3 is 14 residues long. V was pared by 5 bases and J by 10 bases, with 15 bases between. The CDR3 here is CASSPIGDGSPLHF. The CDR3 DNA sequence: TGTGCCAGCAGTCCTATCGGGGACGGGTCACCCCTCCACTTT.

This clonotype was seen more than once but under ten times. The rearrangement uses TRBV2 and TRBJ2-1; D is unresolved. CDR3 length: 13 residues. Germline V gene sequence: CDR1 SNHLY, CDR2 FYNNEI. Trimming removed 1 base at V and 4 bases at J, with 5 bases between. This CDR3 reads CASSEGNYNEQFF. CDR3 nucleotides: TGTGCCAGCAGTGAAGGGAATTACAATGAGCAGTTCTTC.

This clonotype was counted a few times. J is TRBJ2-7 and V is TRBV5-6; TRBD2 matches at 8 bases. V shed 5 bases and J 2 bases; nucleotides not matched to a gene: 12. From germline, CDR1 is SGHDT and CDR2 YYEEEE. The CDR3 has 16 amino acids. CDR3 in DNA: TGTGCCAGCAGACGCGGCCGAGCAGCGGGAGCCTACGAGCAGTACTTC. Residues: CASRRGRAAGAYEQYF.

This clonotype occurred a few times. V is TRBV7-9 and J is TRBJ2-7; D not resolved. The CDR3 sequence is 15 residues long. Deletions cut 0 bases from V and 5 bases from J, with 14 bases between. Germline-derived CDR1 and CDR2 are SEHNR and FQNEAQ (reference sequence). CDR3 amino acids: CASSLAAPRAHEQYF. Here the CDR3 DNA reads TGTGCCAGCAGCTTAGCGGCCCCCCGGGCCCACGAGCAGTACTTC.

V usage is TRBV19 and J usage is TRBJ2-3; D might be TRBD1 (6 bases). V was trimmed by 2 bases and J by 5 bases, leaving 14 bases between them. This CDR3 contains 15 residues. From germline, CDR1 is LNHDA and CDR2 SQIVND (reference sequence). In nucleotides, the CDR3 is TGTGCCAGTAGTATAAGGACAGTTAGGGTAGATACGCAGTATTTT. It specifies CASSIRTVRVDTQYF.

This chain connects TRBV5-1 to TRBJ1-2; D unresolved. The CDR3 extends over 14 amino acids. With 4 bases removed from V and 4 bases from J, the gap between germline ends came to 14 bases. CDR1 SGHRS and CDR2 YFSETQ come from the germline V gene. CDR3 region: CASSPTSVLYGYTF. The CDR3 DNA reads TGCGCCAGCAGCCCGACATCGGTTCTCTATGGCTACACCTTC.

This clonotype was found a few times. The V gene is TRBV2, the J gene TRBJ1-1; D is unresolved. CDR1 is SNHLY and CDR2 is FYNNEI in the germline V gene. V was shortened by 7 bases and J by 4 bases, with 16 bases between the two germline ends. CDR3 length: 14 amino acids. The CDR3, as DNA: TGTGCCAGCATGGACGGGCGAGCGGGCACTGAAGCTTTCTTT. Protein product: CASMDGRAGTEAFF.

The chain combines TRBV2 with TRBJ1-4; 9 positions match TRBD1. Germline trimming cut 2 bases from V and 3 bases from J; bases unmatched to any gene: 13. The germline V gene encodes CDR1 SNHLY and CDR2 FYNNEI. The length of the CDR3 is 19 residues. Written as DNA, the CDR3 is TGTGCCAGCAGTGAATTTGTTTGGGACAGGGAGTCGGCTAATGAAAAACTGTTTTTT. Protein: CASSEFVWDRESANEKLFF.

This clonotype was detected a few times. The J gene is TRBJ2-5, the V gene TRBV3-1, with D perhaps assigned TRBD1 or TRBD2 (5 bases each). This CDR3 contains 15 residues. The V end was cut by 0 bases, the J end by 1 base, with 9 bases between. CDR1 is LGHDT, CDR2 YNNKEL, per germline (reference sequence). CDR3 protein: CASSQDRGRQETQYF. DNA of the CDR3: TGTGCCAGCAGCCAAGATCGGGGCCGCCAAGAGACCCAGTACTTC.

There are a few counts of this clonotype. This chain links TRBV29-1 with TRBJ2-1; 12 bases are a match to TRBD2. Germline CDR1 and CDR2: SQVTM and ANQGSEA. The CDR3 spans 14 residues. The trim removed 5 bases at V and 8 bases at J, leaving 7 bases unmatched. CDR3 sequence reads: CSVPRLAGADEQFF. CDR3 DNA sequence: TGCAGCGTTCCCCGACTAGCGGGAGCAGATGAGCAGTTCTTC.

The chain combines TRBV11-2 with TRBJ2-1; the D gene is possibly TRBD2 (6 bases). The CDR3 is 17 residues long. V was trimmed by 2 bases and J by 3 bases, leaving 17 bases between them. The germline V gene encodes CDR1 SGHAT and CDR2 FQNNGV. The CDR3 DNA is TGTGCCAGCAGCTTACCCATGAAGGGCGGGGACTACAATGAGCAGTTCTTC. Encoded protein: CASSLPMKGGDYNEQFF.

The chain is built from TRBV12-3 or TRBV12-4 and TRBJ2-3; 8 bases fit TRBD1. The length of the CDR3 is 15 residues. J was trimmed by 0 bases and V by 5 bases; bases with no gene match: 4. The CDR3: CASSPDRASTDTQYF. Written as DNA, the CDR3 is TGTGCCAGCAGTCCGGACAGGGCTAGCACAGATACGCAGTATTTT.